This T cell receptor (beta chain) is from a study of T cell responses to AZD1222 COVID-19 vaccine. Findings of the study overall: Repertoire collection took place solely once the T cell response had peaked. At 160-218 and 743-854, vaccine-associated CD4 TCRs were dominant, and they spanned spike.

The table lists this clone with a few counts. What it binds is not known. Generated by immunoSEQ multiplex PCR, the TCRdb table keeps only in-frame clones and is missing some. The sample consists of 130,000 to 150,000 clones, about 91% of them appearing once. Trimming pared 4 bases from V and 4 bases from J, leaving 17 bases between. The CDR3 runs to 15 residues. Germline CDR1 SGDLS, CDR2 YYNGEE. The chain couples TRBV9 to TRBJ2-5, with D possibly TRBD2 on 6 matching bases. This clonotype originated in an adult in good health. The sample was peripheral blood, taken on day 0 of AZD1222 vaccination. CDR3 amino acids: CASSPTWGVGETQYF. The DNA for the CDR3 is TGTGCCAGCAGCCCAACCTGGGGGGTCGGAGAGACCCAGTACTTC.